The sequence of this T cell receptor (beta chain) was determined in a study of glioma-infiltrating T cells after dendritic cell vaccination. For the study at large: At biweekly intervals, patients got three intradermal dendritic cell vaccine injections. Study outcomes and limitations: Survival was not directly related to TCR clonality in these patients.

Amplification used 60 V beta primers and 13 J beta primers. The method was immunoSEQ multiplex PCR; TCRdb's version includes in-frame clones alone and lacks a portion of them. Among roughly 96,000 clones listed, over 60% were seen once. To note about this clone: Its cognate antigen is unknown.

All glioblastoma patients lacked an isocitrate dehydrogenase mutation. Trimming took off 2 bases at V and 1 base at J, with 11 bases between the two ends. Germline V gene lookup returns CDR1 SGHTA and CDR2 FQGTGA. This CDR3 spans 15 amino acids. The genes are TRBV7-3 and TRBJ1-1; tentative D call: TRBD1 (6 bases). The receptor was isolated from a human donor with glioblastoma. The sample was blood, taken before dendritic cell vaccination. CDR3 in DNA: TGTGCCAGCAGCTTATCCCAGGGGAGGAACACTGAAGCTTTCTTT. Amino acid sequence: CASSLSQGRNTEAFF.